This TCR beta chain is drawn from a study of CXCR3-negative and CXCR3-positive naive CD8 T cells. The CDR3 sequence is 14 residues long. The germline V gene encodes CDR1 DFQATT and CDR2 SNEGSKA (reference sequence). The authors gated naive CD8+ T cells as CD45RO-CCR7+CD27+CD95-. Researchers prepared the TRB cDNA libraries using 5' RACE with UMI labels. Using the 5' RACE reads, TCRdb records one entry per CDR3 protein without DNA. This repertoire comprises under 150,000 distinct CDR3 sequences; its ten largest clones make up about 0.54%. A note on this clonotype: Its antigen is undetermined.

Study-wide results and limits: Naive CXCR3-positive cells had TRB CDR3s more hydrophobic than those of CXCR3-negative naive cells. Cryopreserved cells showed partially decreased CXCR3 expression, and most assays used fresh PBMCs. Researchers reported similar TRBV-TRBJ usage in naive CXCR3-negative and CXCR3-positive cells, though memory differed.

The V gene is TRBV20-1, the J gene TRBJ2-7; TCRdb's D call, TRBD2, is unchecked because there is no DNA. The sequence derives from a human donor in good health. Some clones in this sample may be carry-over from other donors' samples. Sequencing was carried out using naive CXCR3+ CD8+ T cells from blood. Subset indicated: CD45RO-CCR7+CD27+CD95- naive CD8+ T cells expressing CXCR3 (TNR3+). The CDR3 loop reads CSARSGLAGYEQYF.